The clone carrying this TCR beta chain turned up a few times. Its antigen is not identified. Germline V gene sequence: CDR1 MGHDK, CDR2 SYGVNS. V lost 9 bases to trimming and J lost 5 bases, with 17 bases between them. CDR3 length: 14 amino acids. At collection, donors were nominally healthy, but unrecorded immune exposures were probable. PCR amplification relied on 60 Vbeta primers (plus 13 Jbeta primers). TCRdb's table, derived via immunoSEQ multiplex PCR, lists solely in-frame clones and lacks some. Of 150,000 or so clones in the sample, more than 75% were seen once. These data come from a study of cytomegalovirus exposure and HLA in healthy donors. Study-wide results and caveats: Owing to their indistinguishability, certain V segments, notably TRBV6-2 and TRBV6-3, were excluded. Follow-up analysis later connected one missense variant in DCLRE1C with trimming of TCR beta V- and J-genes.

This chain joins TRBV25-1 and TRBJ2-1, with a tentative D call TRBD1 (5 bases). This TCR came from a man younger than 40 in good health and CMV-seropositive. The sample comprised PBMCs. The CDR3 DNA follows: TGTGCCAGTTCGAAAGACAGCACTGACAATGAGCAGTTCTTC. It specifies CASSKDSTDNEQFF.